This TCR beta chain was sequenced for a study of regulatory T cells in long-lasting Graves disease. Study context: Over 5 years on antithyroid drugs plus positive TSH receptor antibodies marked Graves' disease as persistent.

Trimming left V 8 bases short and J 5 bases short, with 18 bases between. This CDR3 has 14 residues. This clonotype occurred many times. Its matching antigen is unknown. The time point denotes: persistent/refractory GD, antithyroid drugs over 5 years with positive TRAb. TCR sequences were obtained from RNA taken from PBMCs. Whole-study results and caveats: Persistent disease showed a preference for TRBV28, TRBJ1-2 and TRBJ2-5. For persistent Graves' patients, TCR diversity was lower than for newly diagnosed ones.

CDR3-region Arm-PCR and iRepertoire HTBI primers produced the TCR beta libraries. From the multiplex PCR reads, TCRdb called clonotypes with MiXCR, one entry per CDR3 protein. The repertoire holds hundreds of thousands of distinct CDR3 sequences, with about 22% as singletons. This specimen was peripheral blood mononuclear cells (PBMCs), taken when the disease was refractory, from a patient treated with antithyroid drugs. The chain links TRBV12-3 or TRBV12-4 to TRBJ1-1; the D gene is possibly TRBD1 (6 bases). The sequence came from a female donor with Graves disease. CDR3 in DNA: TGTGCCAGCCTGAAGGGGCAGGGGTGGACTGAAGCTTTCTTT. This gives the protein CASLKGQGWTEAFF.